What follows are 16 T cell receptor beta chains derived from one specimen sequenced in a study of blood T cell repertoires in COVID-19. Data came from immunoSEQ multiplex PCR; TCRdb stores just in-frame clones and leaves some out. This table has fewer than 80,000 clones, about three quarters appearing once. Sequencing was done on a sample of peripheral blood. The receptor set was obtained from a human donor in a cohort sampled during active COVID-19.

V and J are TRBV12-3 or TRBV12-4 and TRBJ1-1; D call uncertain. V was shortened by 3 bases and J by 1 base, with 6 bases between the two germline ends. This CDR3 is 13 amino acids long. CDR3 in DNA: TGTGCCAGCAGTTTGAACGGGAACACTGAAGCTTTCTTT. Protein: CASSLNGNTEAFF.

The chain is built from TRBV7-2 and TRBJ2-3, with TRBD2 matching over 10 bases. The CDR3 spans 16 residues. The germline V gene has CDR1 SGHTA and CDR2 FQGNSA. The J segment lost 1 base and the V segment lost 4 bases, leaving 5 bases of the junction unmatched. As DNA, the CDR3 is TGTGCCAGCAGCTCGGCCGGGACTAGCGGCACAGATACGCAGTATTTT. It yields the protein CASSSAGTSGTDTQYF. Full variable domain (rest looked up from reference TRBV7-2 and TRBJ2-3): GAGVSQSPSNKVTEKGKDVELRCDPISGHTALYWYRQSLGQGLEFLIYFQGNSAPDKSGLPSDRFSAERTGGSVSTLTIQRTQQEDSAVYLCASSSAGTSGTDTQYFGPGTRLTVL.

The V call is TRBV6-4, the J call TRBJ2-3; 8 bases are shared with TRBD2. This CDR3 is 15 amino acids long. The germline gives CDR1 MRHNA, CDR2 SNTAGT. After removal of 5 bases from V and 3 bases from J, the junction contained 7 bases not matched to a gene. The CDR3 DNA reads TGTGCCAGCAGTACGCGGGGGGCGAGGACAGATACGCAGTATTTT. It specifies CASSTRGARTDTQYF.

This clone has only one observation. This chain links TRBV5-1 with TRBJ1-1; D perhaps matches TRBD1 (5 bases). V was cut by 0 bases and J by 4 bases, with 10 bases left in between. This CDR3 has 14 amino acids. CDR1 SGHRS and CDR2 YFSETQ come from the germline V gene. CDR3 protein: CASSLDPGGTEAFF. The CDR3, as DNA: TGCGCCAGCAGCTTGGACCCCGGGGGCACTGAAGCTTTCTTT.

The V gene is TRBV6-5, the J gene TRBJ2-3, with 8 bases that match TRBD1. The trim removed 5 bases at V and 5 bases at J, leaving 9 bases unmatched. Germline values: CDR1 MNHEY, CDR2 SVGAGI. This CDR3 has 15 amino acids. CDR3 bases: TGTGCCAGCAGTCCCAGACAGGGGAGAGGAGATACGCAGTATTTT. Translating it yields CASSPRQGRGDTQYF.

The CDR3 sequence is CASSLMGLSPWQFF. CDR3 DNA: TGTGCCAGCAGCTTAATGGGACTGAGCCCGTGGCAGTTCTTC. This chain links TRBV7-9 with TRBJ2-1; TRBD2 is a possible D gene (6 bases). Germline-derived CDR1 and CDR2 are SEHNR and FQNEAQ (reference sequence). The V and J ends lost 2 bases and 12 bases respectively, with 17 bases between them. The CDR3 is 14 residues long.

This clone was detected ten times or more. This chain connects TRBV25-1 to TRBJ2-5, with 13 bases identical to TRBD2. Germline V gives CDR1 MGHDK, CDR2 SYGVNS. Unmatched junction bases numbered 5, after V lost 8 bases and J lost 2 bases. This CDR3 is built from 15 residues. The CDR3 DNA is TGTGCCAGCGGGGGACTAGCGGGGCTACAAGAGACCCAGTACTTC. It yields the protein CASGGLAGLQETQYF.

V and J are TRBV3-1 (or the pseudogene TRBV3-2) and TRBJ1-5; 8 bases align to TRBD1. This CDR3 spans 15 amino acids. The ends lost 3 bases at V and 4 bases at J; junction bases unmatched: 5. CDR1 is LGHDT, CDR2 YNNKEL, per germline (reference sequence). The CDR3, as DNA: TGTGCCAGCAGCCAGGACAGGGCGGAGAATCAGCCCCAGCATTTT. Protein product: CASSQDRAENQPQHF.

This sequence joins TRBV18 and TRBJ1-4, with D tentatively TRBD1 (5 bases). Trimming cost V 3 bases and J 0 bases, with 11 bases left between them. This CDR3 is built from 16 residues. In germline, CDR1 is KGHSH, CDR2 LQKENI. CDR3 sequence (DNA): TGTGCCAGCTCACCTGTTTCGGGGGCAACTAATGAAAAACTGTTTTTT. This gives the protein CASSPVSGATNEKLFF.

The sample holds many counts of this clone. CDR3 in amino acids: CASSQKGLTRVETQYF. The CDR3 nucleotides are TGTGCCAGCAGCCAGAAGGGCCTAACTAGGGTGGAGACCCAGTACTTC. The genes are TRBV11-2 and TRBJ2-5; maybe TRBD2 (5 bases). This CDR3 has 16 amino acids. CDR1 is SGHAT, CDR2 FQNNGV, per germline. V lost 5 bases and J lost 5, with 21 bases in between. The variable domain in full, completed from reference TRBV11-2 and TRBJ2-5, reads EAGVAQSPRYKIIEKRQSVAFWCNPISGHATLYWYQQILGQGPKLLIQFQNNGVVDDSQLPKDRFSAERLKGVDSTLKIQPAKLEDSAVYLCASSQKGLTRVETQYFGPGTRLLVL.

This rearrangement joins TRBV11-2 to TRBJ2-3, with 10 bases lining up with TRBD2. Germline V CDR1 and CDR2: SGHAT, FQNNGV. V shed 5 bases and J 5 bases; nucleotides not matched to a gene: 19. The CDR3 totals 19 residues. Here the CDR3 DNA reads TGTGCCAGCAGCAATCCGCTGGGGGTACGACTAGCGGGCGTAGATACGCAGTATTTT. Translating it yields CASSNPLGVRLAGVDTQYF.

The chain employs TRBV7-2 and TRBJ2-1; 7 bases fit TRBD2. Trimming took 0 bases from V and 2 from J; bases not matched to a gene: 4. This CDR3 comprises 16 residues. Per the germline V gene, CDR1 is SGHTA and CDR2 is FQGNSA. The CDR3 region has the DNA TGTGCCAGCAGCTTAGCGGGGGGGAGGACCTACAATGAGCAGTTCTTC. It encodes CASSLAGGRTYNEQFF.

This rearrangement joins TRBV24-1 to TRBJ2-2, with 8 bases aligning to TRBD2. Germline assignment: CDR1 KGHDR and CDR2 SFDVKD. J lost 2 bases, V lost 1 base, and 2 bases had no gene match. This CDR3 spans 16 amino acids. CDR3 coding DNA: TGTGCCACCAGTGATTTCGGGGGGGTTAACACCGGGGAGCTGTTTTTT. Translation: CATSDFGGVNTGELFF.

J is TRBJ1-1 and V is TRBV14; D unresolved. The CDR3 is 13 residues long. Between the trimmed V and J ends, which lost 6 bases and 4 bases, there was a span of 12 bases. Per germline, CDR1 SGHDN and CDR2 FVKESK. CDR3 residues: CASSKTSGTEAFF. The DNA of the CDR3 is TGTGCCAGCAGTAAGACGTCGGGCACTGAAGCTTTCTTT.

This sequence joins TRBV9 and TRBJ2-7; 8 positions agree with TRBD1. The length of the CDR3 is 16 residues. With 3 bases clipped from V and 4 bases from J, the junction kept 12 bases outside the gene matches. Germline CDR1 reads SGDLS; CDR2 reads YYNGEE. CDR3 DNA: TGTGCCAGCAGCGCAACAGGGGGTAGTTTGTCTTACGAGCAGTACTTC. This translates into CASSATGGSLSYEQYF.

This rearrangement joins TRBV6-4 to TRBJ1-2; 7 positions agree with TRBD1. After removal of 4 bases from V and 4 bases from J, the junction contained 6 bases not matched to a gene. The CDR3 is 14 residues long. The germline gives CDR1 MRHNA, CDR2 SNTAGT. DNA for the CDR3: TGTGCCAGCAGTGGGACAGGAGAATCCTATGGCTACACCTTC. It encodes CASSGTGESYGYTF.